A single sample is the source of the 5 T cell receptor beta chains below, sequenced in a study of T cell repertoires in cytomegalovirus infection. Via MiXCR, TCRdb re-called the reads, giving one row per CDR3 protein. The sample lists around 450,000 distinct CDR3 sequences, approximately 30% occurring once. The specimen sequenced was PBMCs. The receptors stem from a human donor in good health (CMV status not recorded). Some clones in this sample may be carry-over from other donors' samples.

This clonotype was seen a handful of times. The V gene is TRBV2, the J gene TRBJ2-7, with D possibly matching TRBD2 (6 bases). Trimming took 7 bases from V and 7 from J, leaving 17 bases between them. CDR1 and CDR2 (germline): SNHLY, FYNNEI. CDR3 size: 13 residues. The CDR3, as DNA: TGTGCCAGCAAGGTGGCTAGCGTAATTGAGCAGTACTTC. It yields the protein CASKVASVIEQYF.

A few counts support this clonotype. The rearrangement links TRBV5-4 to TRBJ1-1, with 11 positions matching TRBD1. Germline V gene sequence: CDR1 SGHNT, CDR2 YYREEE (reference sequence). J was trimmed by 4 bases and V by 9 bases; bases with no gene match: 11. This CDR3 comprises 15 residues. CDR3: CATNSRDRGITEAFF. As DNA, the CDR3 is TGTGCCACAAATAGCCGGGACAGGGGGATCACTGAAGCTTTCTTT.

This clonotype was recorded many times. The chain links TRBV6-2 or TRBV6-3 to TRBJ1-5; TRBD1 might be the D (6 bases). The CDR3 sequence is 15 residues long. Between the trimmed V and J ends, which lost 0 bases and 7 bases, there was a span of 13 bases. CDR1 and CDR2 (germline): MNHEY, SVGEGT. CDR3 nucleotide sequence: TGTGCCAGCAGTTACTCGGAAGGGGGGAGGCAGCCCCAGCATTTT. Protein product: CASSYSEGGRQPQHF.

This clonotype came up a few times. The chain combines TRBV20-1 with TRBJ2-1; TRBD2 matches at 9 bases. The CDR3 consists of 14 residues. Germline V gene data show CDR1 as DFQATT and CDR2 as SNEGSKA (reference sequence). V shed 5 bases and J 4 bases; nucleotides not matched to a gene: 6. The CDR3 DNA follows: TGCAGTGCTTCTAGACTAGCGGTATACAATGAGCAGTTCTTC. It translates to CSASRLAVYNEQFF.

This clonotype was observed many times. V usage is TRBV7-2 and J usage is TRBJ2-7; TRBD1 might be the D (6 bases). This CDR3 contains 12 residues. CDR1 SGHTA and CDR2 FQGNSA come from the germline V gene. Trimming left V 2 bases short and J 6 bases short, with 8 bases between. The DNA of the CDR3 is TGTGCCAGCAGCTTACGCAGGGGCGAGCAGTACTTC. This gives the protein CASSLRRGEQYF.